Below are 10 T cell receptor beta chains sequenced from a single sample in a study of cytomegalovirus exposure and HLA in healthy donors. The assay was immunoSEQ multiplex PCR, and TCRdb's table has in-frame clones only and misses some. The table shows some 240,000 clones, with around 88% occurring only once. Sample: PBMCs. The origin of the receptors is a woman under 40 in good health and CMV-seropositive.

This sequence joins TRBV2 and TRBJ2-7, with TRBD2 matching over 15 bases. With V trimmed by 5 bases and J by 5 bases, 7 bases remained unmatched. Per the germline V gene, CDR1 is SNHLY and CDR2 is FYNNEI. CDR3 length: 16 amino acids. The CDR3 here is CASSLGLAGGRHEQYF. CDR3 bases: TGTGCCAGCAGTTTAGGACTAGCGGGAGGGAGGCACGAGCAGTACTTC.

The chain recombines TRBV27 with TRBJ1-2; 8 bases match TRBD1. In germline, CDR1 is MNHEY, CDR2 SMNVEV (reference sequence). CDR3 length: 13 amino acids. V lost 2 bases to trimming and J lost 7 bases; unmatched junction nucleotides: 3. CDR3 residues: CASSLGTGLGYTF. CDR3 bases: TGTGCCAGCAGTTTAGGGACAGGACTTGGCTACACCTTC.

This clone was detected only once. The chain carries TRBV5-1 and TRBJ1-2; weak D call: TRBD1 (5 bases). V was trimmed by 2 bases and J by 0 bases, leaving 14 bases between them. Germline assignment: CDR1 SGHRS and CDR2 YFSETQ. The CDR3 contains 16 residues. The CDR3 DNA sequence: TGCGCCAGCAGCTTTTCTACAGGATCGACTAACTATGGCTACACCTTC. Amino acid sequence: CASSFSTGSTNYGYTF.

The chain carries TRBV6-5 and TRBJ2-7, with 7 bases that match TRBD2. The germline CDR1 and CDR2 sequences are MNHEY and SVGAGI. Trimming at V came to 6 bases and at J to 0 bases, leaving 5 bases not matched to a gene. The CDR3 spans 14 residues. The CDR3, as DNA: TGTGCCAGCAGATCCCTAGCGGTCTCCTACGAGCAGTACTTC. Its translation: CASRSLAVSYEQYF.

The genes are TRBV2 and TRBJ1-5; possibly TRBD1 for D (6 bases). The CDR3 consists of 15 residues. CDR1 and CDR2 from the germline V gene are SNHLY and FYNNEI. Trimming removed 5 bases at V and 4 bases at J, with 15 bases between. Written as DNA, the CDR3 is TGTGCCAGCAGTATACAGGGAGGGAAGAATCAGCCCCAGCATTTT. Its translation is CASSIQGGKNQPQHF.

The CDR3 is CASREMETQYF. CDR3 DNA: TGTGCCAGCAGGGAGATGGAGACCCAGTACTTC. The V gene is TRBV6-4, the J gene TRBJ2-5; D unclear. In germline, CDR1 is MRHNA, CDR2 SNTAGT. The CDR3 has 11 residues. Trimming removed 6 bases at V and 5 bases at J, with 7 bases between.

The CDR3 DNA reads TGTGCCAGCAGTGAAGCGGCGGTGCGACAGCCCCAGCATTTT. It specifies CASSEAAVRQPQHF. The V and J genes are TRBV6-1 and TRBJ1-5, with D unclear. Per the germline V gene, CDR1 is MNHNS and CDR2 is SASEGT. This CDR3 is 14 amino acids long. Trimming cost V 0 bases and J 7 bases, with 10 bases left between them.

This rearrangement joins TRBV5-1 to TRBJ2-1; TRBD2 matches 14 bases. V lost 0 bases to trimming and J lost 9 bases; unmatched junction nucleotides: 11. CDR3 size: 18 residues. Germline V CDR1 and CDR2: SGHRS, YFSETQ. CDR3 protein: CASSLGLAGGPGAGEQFF. The CDR3 DNA reads as TGCGCCAGCAGCTTGGGACTAGCGGGAGGGCCGGGCGCTGGTGAGCAGTTCTTC.

The rearrangement uses TRBV29-1 and TRBJ1-1; no clear D. V was trimmed by 4 bases and J by 4 bases, leaving 16 bases between them. Per the germline V gene, CDR1 is SQVTM and CDR2 is ANQGSEA. CDR3 length: 14 residues. Here the CDR3 DNA reads TGCAGCGTTGGCGGGCACCGGGTTAGCACTGAAGCTTTCTTT. Its translation is CSVGGHRVSTEAFF. Looking up the rest from reference TRBV29-1 and TRBJ1-1 gives the full variable domain: SAVISQKPSRDICQRGTSLTIQCQVDSQVTMMFWYRQQPGQSLTLIATANQGSEATYESGFVIDKFPISRPNLTFSTLTVSNMSPEDSSIYLCSVGGHRVSTEAFFGQGTRLTVV.

The chain couples TRBV19 to TRBJ2-1; 7 bases agree with TRBD2. The CDR3 is 16 amino acids. Germline V gene data show CDR1 as LNHDA and CDR2 as SQIVND (reference sequence). With V trimmed by 4 bases and J by 0 bases, 6 bases remained unmatched. Written as DNA, the CDR3 is TGTGCCAGTAGTAACCAGCGGGGTTTCTCCTACAATGAGCAGTTCTTC. This encodes CASSNQRGFSYNEQFF.